This entry lists 21 T cell receptor beta chains sequenced from one sample in a study of tumor and adjacent non-tumor tissue in lung cancer. Three rounds of nested PCR, following a modified ARM-PCR protocol, produced the TCRbeta library. TCRdb recomputed calls from the multiplex PCR reads with MiXCR, one row per CDR3 protein. The table lists about 80,000 distinct CDR3 sequences, around 80% of them singletons. The template was RNA from unsorted bulk tissue. Distant lung tissue was collected more than 3 cm away from the tumor edge. Sequenced sample: distant non-tumor lung tissue. All receptors derive from a man in his 60s with non-small cell lung cancer.

Notes on this clonotype: An end of the junction does not agree with germline; a read error may underlie this. The CDR3 region has the DNA TGTGCCAGTAGCCAATCGGTGACTAGTTCTTTGTACGAGCAGTACTTC. Its translation is CASSQSVTSSLYEQYF. The V call is TRBV4-2, the J call TRBJ2-7; a weak D match, TRBD2 (6 bases). The germline V gene has CDR1 LGHNA and CDR2 YNFKEQ. There are 16 residues in the CDR3.

Concerning this clonotype itself: A junction boundary mismatches the germline segment, possibly from a read error. The chain links TRBV11-3 to TRBJ2-2; D may be TRBD2 (6 bases). The germline CDR1 and CDR2 sequences are SGHNT and YENEEA. The CDR3 is made up of 18 amino acids. CDR3 sequence reads: CAGSSRGEGGYRAGELFF. The CDR3 DNA reads TGTGCCGGCAGCTCACGGGGAGAGGGAGGATACAGAGCCGGGGAGCTGTTTTTT.

By its share, this clonotype is medium-sized. The chain carries TRBV11-2 and TRBJ2-1, with D unclear. Germline assignment: CDR1 SGHAT and CDR2 FQNNGV. V was shortened by 0 bases and J by 0 bases, with 6 bases between the two germline ends. This CDR3 contains 15 residues. DNA for the CDR3: TGTGCCAGCAGCTTAGATAGGAGCTCCTACAATGAGCAGTTCTTC. The encoded protein is CASSLDRSSYNEQFF.

This clonotype appeared a single time. The chain joins TRBV6-5 to TRBJ2-1; the match to TRBD2 covers 7 bases. V was clipped by 5 bases and J by 0 bases; unmatched bases: 10. CDR3 length: 17 residues. Germline V CDR1 and CDR2: MNHEY, SVGAGI. CDR3 DNA: TGTGCCAGCAGTGAGCGGGCGGGAGTGAGCTCCTACAATGAGCAGTTCTTC. It translates to CASSERAGVSSYNEQFF.

The J gene is TRBJ2-6, the V gene TRBV11-2, with 7 bases matching TRBD1. CDR3 length: 19 residues. In germline, CDR1 is SGHAT, CDR2 FQNNGV. The J segment lost 0 bases and the V segment lost 9 bases, leaving 17 bases of the junction unmatched. CDR3 amino acids: CASSIVQKDRPSGANVLTF. DNA for the CDR3: TGTGCCAGTAGCATAGTTCAAAAGGACAGGCCCTCTGGGGCCAACGTCCTGACTTTC.

As for this clonotype: A read error may account for a junction end that differs from germline. The chain is built from TRBV20-1 and TRBJ2-1, with 7 nucleotides matching TRBD1. The CDR3 is made up of 12 amino acids. Germline loops: CDR1 DFQATT, CDR2 SNEGSKA (reference sequence). CDR3 sequence reads: CSVSDRADEQFF. Here the CDR3 DNA reads TGCAGTGTTAGCGACAGGGCCGATGAACAGTTCTTC.

The chain carries TRBV20-1 and TRBJ2-1; D ambiguous. This CDR3 spans 12 amino acids. V was cut by 1 base and J by 12 bases, with 13 bases left in between. Germline CDR1 reads DFQATT; CDR2 reads SNEGSKA (reference sequence). The CDR3 DNA reads as TGCAGTGCTAGAGGGGTTAGAAATATGCAGTTCTTC. Its protein is CSARGVRNMQFF.

The V call is TRBV5-4, the J call TRBJ2-7; D might be TRBD2 (5 bases). This CDR3 comprises 15 residues. Germline CDR1 is SGHNT and CDR2 is YYREEE (reference sequence). In DNA form, the CDR3 reads TGTGTCAGTAGCTTGTCCCTGGGAGTGGTAGGCGAGCAGTACTTC. Translation: CVSSLSLGVVGEQYF.

About this clonotype: Given a much more abundant clone one base away, this may be a read error. The chain is built from TRBV12-3 or TRBV12-4 and TRBJ2-3; D is perhaps TRBD2 (6 bases). The CDR3 loop spans 16 amino acids. The V end was cut by 5 bases, the J end by 1 base, with 16 bases between. CDR3 in amino acids: CASSPLAWGRTDTQYF. For the CDR3, the DNA is TGTGCCAGCAGTCCCCTAGCGTGGGGTCGCACAGATACGCAGTATTTT.

In regard to this clonotype: The conserved closing phenylalanine or tryptophan is absent in this CDR3, likely reflecting a read error. The V gene is TRBV6-5, the J gene TRBJ1-2; 7 positions agree with TRBD1. This CDR3 comprises 19 residues. Looked up from germline, CDR1 is MNHEY and CDR2 is SVGAGI. V gave up 0 bases and J gave up 7 bases; unmatched junction bases: 20. CDR3 sequence reads: CASSYSYRFPGQNPFGYTI. CDR3 coding DNA: TGTGCCAGCAGTTACTCGTACCGCTTTCCGGGACAGAATCCCTTTGGCTACACCATC.

The V gene is TRBV11-3, the J gene TRBJ1-6; D is unclear. This CDR3 has 13 amino acids. The germline gives CDR1 SGHNT, CDR2 YENEEA. The DNA for the CDR3 is TGTATCAGCAGCCCTGGGATTAATTCACCCCTCCACTTT. It specifies CISSPGINSPLHF.

On this clonotype: Sequence at one end of the junction differs from germline and may be a read error. J is TRBJ2-3 and V is TRBV4-3; D remains ambiguous. This CDR3 spans 13 amino acids. Germline lookup yields CDR1 LGHNA and CDR2 YSLEER. DNA for the CDR3: TGCGCCAGCCCGGATCCCAGCACAGATACGCACTATTTT. This encodes CASPDPSTDTHYF.

Of note for this clonotype: The junction departs from the called germline gene at one end, perhaps through a read error. The chain couples TRBV11-2 to TRBJ2-5; weak D call: TRBD1 (5 bases). Looked up from germline, CDR1 is SGHAT and CDR2 is FQNNGV. The CDR3 consists of 14 residues. In nucleotides, the CDR3 is TGTACCAGCAGCCCTGAACAGGTCCAAGATACCCAGTACTTC. Amino acid sequence: CTSSPEQVQDTQYF.

J is TRBJ1-1 and V is TRBV11-2; D remains unclear. The CDR3 spans 13 residues. Trimming cost V 5 bases and J 0 bases, with 7 bases left between them. Germline assignment: CDR1 SGHAT and CDR2 FQNNGV. The CDR3 sequence: CASSIDLNTEAFF. The CDR3 DNA follows: TGTGCCAGCAGCATTGATCTGAACACTGAAGCTTTCTTT.

Concerning this clonotype: Germline is not matched at one junction end, which may reflect a read error. V and J are TRBV12-3 or TRBV12-4 and TRBJ1-2, with D perhaps matching TRBD1 (6 bases). The CDR3 spans 13 residues. CDR3 protein: CTSRGGDDYGYTF. CDR3 sequence (DNA): TGTACCAGCAGGGGAGGGGATGACTATGGTTACACATTC.

For this clonotype: A much larger clone lies a single base off, so this may be a read error. The conserved closing phenylalanine or tryptophan is absent in this CDR3, likely reflecting a read error. The CDR3 DNA sequence: TGTGCCAGCAGCACCATTTCGGTTAGAATTGAAAAAAAGTCCTACGAGCAGTACATC. Protein sequence: CASSTISVRIEKKSYEQYI. The chain combines TRBV6-2 or TRBV6-3 with TRBJ2-7; D call uncertain. The CDR3 has 19 residues. V was trimmed by 6 bases and J by 1 base, leaving 28 bases between them. CDR1 is MNHEY and CDR2 is SVGEGT in the germline V gene.

In the case of this clonotype: A clone one base away is much larger, so this may be a read error. CDR3 nucleotides: TGTGCCAGCAGTGTCGACTCCAAAGATATGCAGTATTTT. Translation gives CASSVDSKDMQYF. The chain has TRBV2 and TRBJ2-3; unclear D gene. The germline gives CDR1 SNHLY, CDR2 FYNNEI. The CDR3 has 13 residues.

This clonotype has at least ten counts. The rearrangement uses TRBV20-1 and TRBJ1-2; D unclear. The germline V gene has CDR1 DFQATT and CDR2 SNEGSKA (reference sequence). The V end was cut by 1 base, the J end by 2 bases, with 11 bases between. CDR3 size: 14 residues. The CDR3: CSARGGRTNYGYTF. The CDR3 DNA sequence: TGCAGTGCTAGAGGGGGAAGGACCAACTATGGCTACACCTTC.

This clonotype has only one observation. A much more abundant neighbour one base away suggests this may be a read error. This chain connects TRBV28 to TRBJ1-2; weak D call: TRBD1 (5 bases). V dropped 5 bases and J dropped 5 bases, with 18 bases sitting between them. This CDR3 has 15 residues. CDR1 is MDHEN and CDR2 is SYDVKM in the germline V gene. Here the CDR3 DNA reads TGTGCCAGCAGTGCGCCGGGACGGTCCTTGTATGGCTACACCTTC. Translation gives CASSAPGRSLYGYTF.

In regard to this clonotype: A much larger clone differs from this one at a single base, so this may be a read error. The missing conserved phenylalanine or tryptophan at the end of this CDR3 makes a read error likely. The chain couples TRBV7-8 to TRBJ1-3; D possibly corresponds to TRBD1 (5 bases). Germline V gene data show CDR1 as SGHVS and CDR2 as FQNEAQ. CDR3 length equals 13 residues. Trimming shortened V by 5 bases and J by 4 bases, and 9 bases separated the two germline ends. CDR3 in amino acids: CASSLGVGNTIYS. The DNA for the CDR3 is TGTGCCAGCAGCCTAGGGGTGGGAAACACCATATATTCT.

This chain links TRBV5-6 with TRBJ2-5; weak D call: TRBD2 (7 bases). This CDR3 comprises 15 residues. Trimming cost V 1 base and J 5 bases, with 15 bases left between them. Germline CDR1 reads SGHDT; CDR2 reads YYEEEE. The DNA of the CDR3 is TGTGCCAGCAGCTTGAAGGGGGGGTCAAGCGAGACCCAGTACTTC. Amino acid sequence: CASSLKGGSSETQYF.